This T cell receptor (beta chain) was captured by sequencing in a study of cytomegalovirus exposure and HLA in healthy donors (dated by TCRdb to about 2017). About the investigation overall: An earlier analysis of 587 of the donors reported approximately 280 Gb of sequence data and 95 million to 140 million unique TCR beta sequences obtained from some 200 million T cells. A separate validation cohort of roughly 130 different subjects was used in addition to the 666-subject first cohort. In the later analysis, no new phenotypic data were used to find candidate immune exposures; instead, reliance was placed on TCR beta sequences and their occurrence across donors. Using immunosequencing, the study profiled T cell repertoires from about 650 subjects and related those repertoires to cytomegalovirus serostatus. Class I and class II HLA loci were covered by the typing at four-digit resolution. An early release that covered 500 to 800 HLA-typed donors contained about 300 gigabases of sequencing data and some 87 million unique TCR sequences. Donor age, sex, ethnicity and CMV serostatus were compiled alongside the repertoire data. In a later analysis, previously published TCR beta repertoires from roughly 710 donors were re-analyzed and high-resolution HLA genotyping was added so that TCR occurrence patterns could be studied. To predict cytomegalovirus infection status, the study brought together high-throughput TCR immunosequencing, statistical association of individual TCRs with disease status, and machine learning. Roughly 5 DR-DQ haplotypes were handled as single units for association and clustering, since linkage in the cohort was strong. The study aimed to test whether signatures of past pathogen exposure could be identified by cataloging public T cell receptors. Of the 300 to 500 genotyped donors, 81% were placed in the genetic ancestry cluster associated with self-reported Caucasian donors. On average, about 200,000 unique TCR beta nucleotide sequences were sequenced per donor among several hundred genotyped donors of the cohort, with about 19% of those sequences being non-productive. Every discovery cohort repertoire had been produced on one sequencing platform. Typing coverage varied by locus: roughly 620-630 donors for A, B, C, DRB1 and DQB1; more than 500 for DQA1; over 600 for DPA1; some 470 for DPB1. To decide whether each TCR beta V gene segment behaved as functional or pseudogenic, an earlier analysis of several hundred of the donors relied on high-throughput TCR beta sequencing. A later genetic analysis took genome-wide SNP genotypes for about 60% of the roughly 670 donors and used that subset as a discovery cohort. What the authors observed across the whole study: The authors suggested that the approach could potentially be generalized to other disease states and immunological phenotypes. A later analysis found that TCR association rates varied across HLA loci, with DRB1 alleles showing the most associated TCRs and HLA-C alleles the fewest. A total of fewer than 200 TCR beta chains were listed by the study as associated with cytomegalovirus. In a later analysis, HLA-associated TCR beta chains showed more clonal expansion and lower generation probabilities than non-associated chains that were equally common. Cytomegalovirus status was reported to be diagnosed by the classifier with high specificity and sensitivity in both the original and validation cohorts. Assigning TCR associations to individual alleles was difficult when HLA alleles, especially DR and DQ, strongly co-occurred. A cluster of highly shared sequence variants was judged likely to be a technical artifact of the sequencing pipeline. CMV serostatus was the only immune exposure information available for the cohort. Because HLA typing was missing for some donors at each locus, association tests included only the typed subset. The cohort was sequenced for TCR beta chains only, and without alpha or paired-chain data the features that could be detected were limited. At a false discovery rate of 0.05, a later analysis linked some 17,000 TCR beta sequences to specific HLA alleles. The presence/absence analyses assumed that sequencing depth was roughly uniform across donors, and that assumption may not be true. In vitro tests confirmed that a few of the cytomegalovirus-associated TCR beta chains recognize cytomegalovirus antigens. Some IMGT-functional V segments, including TRBV6-2 and TRBV6-3, could not be told apart with the 87-base-pair reads, so those segments were excluded. A later analysis found that most CMV-associated TCR beta chains appeared HLA-restricted, with HLA associations seemingly driven largely by CMV exposure. Most TCR sequences were seen in very few donors, while some public TCRs were found in many individuals. Several of the top co-occurrence clusters appeared to be linked to parvovirus B19, influenza, CMV and Epstein-Barr virus, according to a later analysis. A further reported finding was that TCR beta sequences accurately predicted the HLA-A and HLA-B alleles for most subjects in the first cohort. Correlated functional status among segregating V segments might be attributable to linkage disequilibrium, but an unknown experimental factor could not be ruled out. Because counts were too low, 15 to 20 rarely observed V segments, including chromosome 9 orphons, were excluded from the earlier analysis of roughly 580 of the donors. In an earlier analysis of about 540 of the donors, most TCR beta V segments were observed in productive rearrangements about 90% or about 30% of the time, broadly matching IMGT annotations. In a later genetic analysis, a missense DCLRE1C variant was associated with V-gene and J-gene trimming of TCR beta chains, and the association was replicated in an independent cohort. A later genetic analysis reported fewer N-insertions in productive TCRs among donors in an Asian-associated ancestry cluster than the approximately 700-donor mean.

The cohort comprised 710 or so healthy bone marrow donors. At the time of sampling, all cohort members were nominally healthy, though unrecorded immune exposures were likely present. The donor tested CMV seropositive, placing the donor among the roughly 270 seropositive members of the cohort. Each donor provided a peripheral blood sample, and peripheral blood mononuclear cells were used for TCR beta sequencing. Genomic DNA extraction from the blood cell samples was performed with the Qiagen DNeasy Blood Extraction Kit. The CDR3 runs 15 residues from the cysteine to the phenylalanine. Solely the CDR3 DNA is kept, with 45 bases framed from the first base. Trimming takes 6 bases off V and 3 bases off J; junction bases not matched to a gene: 6. Sequences SGHRS (CDR1) and YFSETQ (CDR2) are obtained from the germline V gene. Library prep was done by the immunoSEQ multiplex PCR assay. The multiplex PCR relied on a mix of 60 forward primers for TCR Vbeta segments and 13 reverse primers for TCR Jbeta segments. The CDR3 region of rearranged TCR beta genes was amplified from genomic DNA with a multiplex PCR assay. Amplified TCR beta libraries were sequenced as 87-base-pair reads on the Illumina HiSeq System. The study's own analysis went as follows. A later analysis tallied around 82 million unique TCR beta chains across the 640 or so repertoires, and 10 million to 11 million of those chains were shared by two or more donors. Raw reads were error-corrected and collapsed into unique sequences by a nearest-neighbor algorithm in which closely related sequences were merged to remove PCR and sequencing errors. V, D and J gene segments were assigned by aligning CDR3 sequences to IMGT reference sequences. Each retained sequence needed at least a six-nucleotide match to both a V gene segment and a J gene segment. Rearrangements were classified as productive when the CDR3 lacked stop codons and remained in frame with V and J, and all other rearrangements were classified as non-productive. CDR3 was defined according to IMGT convention as the region running from the second conserved V-encoded cysteine to the conserved J-encoded phenylalanine. The earlier analysis of 587 of the donors excluded sequences that lacked an unambiguous match to a single V gene segment. An earlier analysis of under 750 of the donors called V segments functional above 56.7% productive rearrangements and segregating when the between-donor standard deviation exceeded 5%. A statistical classification framework was built to diagnose cytomegalovirus status from the catalog of TCR beta chain sequences. A later analysis assigned V and J genes by comparing TCR nucleotide sequences with IMGT/GENE-DB human TR gene sequences. A later analysis assigned CDR3 sequences and most-parsimonious VDJ recombination scenarios with the TCRdist pipeline. In a later analysis, each TCR beta chain was defined by its CDR3 amino acid sequence together with its V-gene family, and reads lacking a unique V-gene family were excluded. In a later analysis, 500 to 650 highly shared, low-generation-probability nucleotide sequences were removed to address suspected cross-contamination and a sequencing artifact. For each public chain, a later analysis derived a clonal expansion index from normalized ranks of inferred template counts within each repertoire. In a later analysis, generation probabilities were computed with a VDJ recombination model fitted to out-of-frame rearrangements, and the resulting probabilities were checked against IGoR. In a later analysis, hypergeometric tests were used to score TCR-TCR, TCR-HLA and TCR-CMV co-occurrence, with a repertoire-size bias correction applied to TCR pairs. False discovery rates were estimated in a later analysis by permuting HLA or CMV assignments 20 times. In a later analysis, co-occurring TCRs were grouped using DBSCAN, and TCRdist sequence similarity was added for clustering within HLA-allele-positive subsets. Repertoires with fewer than 30,000 or more than 120,000 public chains, plus five repertoires with anomalous nucleotide sharing, were excluded from co-occurrence clustering. TCRdb mirrors the immuneACCESS table, restricted to in-frame sequences. Some clones are absent from its copies; in checked studies, under half trace to an unresolved V gene, and the reason for the others is unknown. V, J and clone size are taken as reported in that table, and D and trimming were inferred from the DNA itself. Present in this sample are 150,000 to 200,000 clones, roughly 70% of which were seen just once. The ten most abundant clones make up 2.5% to 3% of the sample.

To note about this clone: There is no known antigen for this receptor. No per-base quality is available; no much larger clone lies one base away.

The TCR originated in a woman aged 50 to 60 in good health and CMV-seropositive. What was sequenced was PBMCs. The V and J genes are TRBV5-1 and TRBJ2-2; 9 nucleotides in the junction match TRBD1. In nucleotide form, the sequence is TGCGCCAGCACCTTACAGGGGGCGGACACCGGGGAGCTGTTTTTT. Translated, it reads CASTLQGADTGELFF.